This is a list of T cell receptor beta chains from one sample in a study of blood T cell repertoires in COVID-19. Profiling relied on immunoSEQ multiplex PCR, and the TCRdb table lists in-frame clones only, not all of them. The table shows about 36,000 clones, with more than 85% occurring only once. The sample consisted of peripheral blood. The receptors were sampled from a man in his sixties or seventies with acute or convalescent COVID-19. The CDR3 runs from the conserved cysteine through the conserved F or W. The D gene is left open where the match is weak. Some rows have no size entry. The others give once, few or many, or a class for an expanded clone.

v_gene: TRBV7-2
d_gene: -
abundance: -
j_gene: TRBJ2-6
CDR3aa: CASSLTRYSGANVLTF
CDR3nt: TGTGCCAGCAGCTTAACACGTTACTCTGGGGCCAACGTCCTGACTTTC

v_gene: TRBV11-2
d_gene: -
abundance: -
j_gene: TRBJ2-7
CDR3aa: CASSPGSGYEQYF
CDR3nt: TGTGCCAGCAGCCCAGGTAGTGGCTACGAGCAGTACTTC

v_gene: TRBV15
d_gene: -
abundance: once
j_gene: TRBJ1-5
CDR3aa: CATSSDDSYSNQPQHF
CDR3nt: TGTGCCACCAGCAGTGACGACAGTTATAGCAATCAGCCCCAGCATTTT

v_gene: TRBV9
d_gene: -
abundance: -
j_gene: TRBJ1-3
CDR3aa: CASSPQVSSSGNTIYF
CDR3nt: TGTGCCAGCAGCCCCCAGGTGTCATCCTCTGGAAACACCATATATTTT

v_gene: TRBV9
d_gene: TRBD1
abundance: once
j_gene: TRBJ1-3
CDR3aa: CASSAGTGAGNTIYF
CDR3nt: TGTGCCAGCAGCGCAGGGACAGGGGCTGGAAACACCATATATTTT

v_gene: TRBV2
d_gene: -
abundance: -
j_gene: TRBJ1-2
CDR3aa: CASSVYYGYTF
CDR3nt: TGTGCCAGCAGTGTCTACTATGGCTACACCTTC

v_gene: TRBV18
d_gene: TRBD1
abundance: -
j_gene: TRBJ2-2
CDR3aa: CASSEDRANTGELFF
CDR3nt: TGTGCCAGCTCAGAGGACAGGGCGAACACCGGGGAGCTGTTTTTT

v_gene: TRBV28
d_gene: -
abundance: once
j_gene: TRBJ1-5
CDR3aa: CASIPGLNQPQHF
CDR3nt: TGTGCCAGCATCCCAGGGTTAAACCAGCCCCAGCATTTT

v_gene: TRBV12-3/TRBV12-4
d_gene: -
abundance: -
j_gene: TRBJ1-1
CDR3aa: CASSVQGNTEAFF
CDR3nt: TGTGCCAGCAGCGTACAGGGGAACACTGAAGCTTTCTTT

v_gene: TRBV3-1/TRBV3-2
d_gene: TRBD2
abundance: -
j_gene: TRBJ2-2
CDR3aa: CASSQFRGGNTGELFF
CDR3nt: TGTGCCAGCAGCCAATTTCGCGGGGGGAACACCGGGGAGCTGTTTTTT

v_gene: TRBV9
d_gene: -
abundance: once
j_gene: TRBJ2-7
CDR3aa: CASSARDTSYEQYF
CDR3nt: TGTGCCAGCAGCGCCCGGGACACCTCCTACGAGCAGTACTTC

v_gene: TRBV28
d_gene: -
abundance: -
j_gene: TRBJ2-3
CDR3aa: CASSLELPAQYF
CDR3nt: TGTGCCAGCAGTTTGGAGCTCCCTGCGCAGTATTTT

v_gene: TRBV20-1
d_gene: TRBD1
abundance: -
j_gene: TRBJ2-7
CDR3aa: CSASASRTGSVYYEQYF
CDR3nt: TGCAGTGCTAGTGCCTCAAGGACAGGGTCGGTTTATTACGAGCAGTACTTC

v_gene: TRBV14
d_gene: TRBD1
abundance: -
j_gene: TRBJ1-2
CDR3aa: CASSFPGQPNYGYTF
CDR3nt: TGTGCCAGCAGCTTCCCGGGACAGCCGAACTATGGCTACACCTTC

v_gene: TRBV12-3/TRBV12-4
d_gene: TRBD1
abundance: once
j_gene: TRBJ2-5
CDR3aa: CASRYTGEETQYF
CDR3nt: TGTGCCAGCAGGTATACAGGGGAGGAGACCCAGTACTTC

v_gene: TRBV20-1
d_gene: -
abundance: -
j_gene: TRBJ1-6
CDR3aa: CSASGISGNSPLHF
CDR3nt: TGCAGTGCTAGTGGGATTTCGGGTAATTCACCCCTCCACTTT

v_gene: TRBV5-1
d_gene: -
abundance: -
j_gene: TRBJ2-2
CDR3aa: CASSFQGTITGELFF
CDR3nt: TGCGCCAGCAGCTTCCAGGGAACTATCACCGGGGAGCTGTTTTTT

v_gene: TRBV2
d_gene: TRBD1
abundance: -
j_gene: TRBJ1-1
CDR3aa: CASARQGGTEAFF
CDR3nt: TGTGCCAGCGCGAGACAGGGGGGCACTGAAGCTTTCTTT

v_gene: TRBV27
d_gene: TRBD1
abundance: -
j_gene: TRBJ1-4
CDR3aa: CASSLPAGGTEKLFF
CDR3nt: TGTGCCAGCAGTTTACCCGCAGGGGGAACGGAGAAACTGTTTTTT

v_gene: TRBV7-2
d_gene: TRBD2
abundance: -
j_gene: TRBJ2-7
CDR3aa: CASSLNSGSDYEQYF
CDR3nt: TGTGCCAGCAGCTTAAATAGCGGGAGTGATTACGAGCAGTACTTC

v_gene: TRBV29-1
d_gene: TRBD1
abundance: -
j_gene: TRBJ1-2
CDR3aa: CSVTGTGVNYGYTF
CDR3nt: TGCAGCGTAACCGGGACAGGGGTAAACTATGGCTACACCTTC

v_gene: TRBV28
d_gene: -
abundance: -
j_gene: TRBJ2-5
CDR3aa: CASSLHRAQETQYF
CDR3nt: TGTGCCAGCAGTTTACACAGGGCCCAAGAGACCCAGTACTTC

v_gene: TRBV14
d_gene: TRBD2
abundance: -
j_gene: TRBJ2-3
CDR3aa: CASSQPGGVYSTDTQYF
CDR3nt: TGTGCCAGCAGCCAACCGGGAGGAGTATATAGCACAGATACGCAGTATTTT

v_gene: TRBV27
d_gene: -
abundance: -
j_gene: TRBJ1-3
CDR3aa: CASSITGSGNTIYF
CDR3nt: TGTGCCAGCAGTATCACAGGGTCTGGAAACACCATATATTTT